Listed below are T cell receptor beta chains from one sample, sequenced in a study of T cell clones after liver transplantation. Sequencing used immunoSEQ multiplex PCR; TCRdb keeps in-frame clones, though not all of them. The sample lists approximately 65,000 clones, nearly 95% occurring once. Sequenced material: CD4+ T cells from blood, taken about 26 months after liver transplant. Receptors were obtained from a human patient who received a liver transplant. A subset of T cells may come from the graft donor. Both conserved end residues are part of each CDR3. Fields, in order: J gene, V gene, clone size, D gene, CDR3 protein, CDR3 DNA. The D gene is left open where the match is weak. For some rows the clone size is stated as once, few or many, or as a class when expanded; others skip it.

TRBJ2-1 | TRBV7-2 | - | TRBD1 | CASSRDREYNEQFF | TGTGCCAGCAGCCGCGACAGGGAGTACAATGAGCAGTTCTTC
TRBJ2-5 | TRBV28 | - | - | CASSLRETQYF | TGTGCCAGCAGTTTAAGAGAGACCCAGTACTTC
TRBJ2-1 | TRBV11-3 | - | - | CASSLSTSYNEQFF | TGTGCCAGCAGCTTATCAACTAGCTACAATGAGCAGTTCTTC
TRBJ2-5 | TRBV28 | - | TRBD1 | CASSVKGAETQYF | TGTGCCAGCAGCGTGAAGGGGGCAGAGACCCAGTACTTC
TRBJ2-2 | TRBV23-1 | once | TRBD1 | CASSHRRQGARGELFF | TGCGCCAGCAGTCATCGTCGACAGGGGGCGAGAGGGGAGCTGTTTTTT
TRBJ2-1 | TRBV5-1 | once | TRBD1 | CASSLSGGNEQFF | TGCGCCAGCAGCTTGTCAGGGGGCAATGAGCAGTTCTTC
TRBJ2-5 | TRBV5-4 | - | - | CASSRDRTTQYF | TGTGCCAGCAGTCGGGACCGAACTACCCAGTACTTC
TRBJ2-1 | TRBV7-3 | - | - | CASSLEAASYNEQFF | TGTGCCAGCAGCTTAGAGGCGGCATCTTACAATGAGCAGTTCTTC
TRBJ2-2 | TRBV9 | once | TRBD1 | CASSSGTGLPGTGELFF | TGTGCCAGCAGCTCCGGGACAGGGCTGCCGGGCACCGGGGAGCTGTTTTTT
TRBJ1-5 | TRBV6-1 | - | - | CASRGGGGINQPQHF | TGTGCCAGCAGGGGCGGCGGGGGGATCAATCAGCCCCAGCATTTT
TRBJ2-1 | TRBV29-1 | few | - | CSVSGLPSSYNEQFF | TGCAGCGTTTCGGGACTCCCGAGCTCCTACAATGAGCAGTTCTTC
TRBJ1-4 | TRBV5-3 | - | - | CARSLAGVWTNEKLFF | TGTGCCAGAAGCTTGGCTGGGGTCTGGACTAATGAAAAACTGTTTTTT
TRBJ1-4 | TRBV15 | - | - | CATSEGITNEKLFF | TGTGCCACCAGCGAAGGGATAACTAATGAAAAACTGTTTTTT
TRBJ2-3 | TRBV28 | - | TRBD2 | CASFERETSADTQYF | TGTGCCAGTTTTGAGCGGGAGACCTCCGCAGATACGCAGTATTTT
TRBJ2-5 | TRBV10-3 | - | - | CAISNLETQYF | TGTGCCATCAGCAATCTGGAGACCCAGTACTTC
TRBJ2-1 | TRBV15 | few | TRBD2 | CATSRDLGLSSGGYNEQFF | TGTGCCACCAGCAGAGATCTTGGCTTATCTAGCGGGGGATACAATGAGCAGTTCTTC
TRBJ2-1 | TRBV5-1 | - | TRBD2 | CASSSSSGRAYEQFF | TGCGCCAGCAGCTCCTCTAGCGGGAGGGCCTATGAGCAGTTCTTC
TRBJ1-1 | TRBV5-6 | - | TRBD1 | CASSLAGQGFEAFF | TGTGCCAGCAGCTTGGCCGGACAGGGTTTTGAAGCTTTCTTT
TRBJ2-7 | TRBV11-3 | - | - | CASSFIASSYEQYF | TGTGCCAGCAGCTTCATCGCCAGCTCCTACGAGCAGTACTTC
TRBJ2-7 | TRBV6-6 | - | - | CASSLGQYEQYF | TGTGCCAGCAGTTTGGGGCAGTACGAGCAGTACTTC
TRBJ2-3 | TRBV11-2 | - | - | CASSARQIPDTQYF | TGTGCCAGCAGCGCTCGACAGATCCCGGATACGCAGTATTTT
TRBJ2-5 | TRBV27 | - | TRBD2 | CASSFLAGGETQYF | TGTGCCAGCAGTTTTCTAGCGGGAGGGGAGACCCAGTACTTC
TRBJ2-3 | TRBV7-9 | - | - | CASSLGVYDTQYF | TGTGCCAGCAGCTTGGGGGTGTATGATACGCAGTATTTT
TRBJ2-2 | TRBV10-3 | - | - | CAISELNLGAGELFF | TGTGCCATCAGTGAGCTCAACCTTGGAGCCGGGGAGCTGTTTTTT
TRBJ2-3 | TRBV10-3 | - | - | CAISRGVNTDTQYF | TGTGCCATCAGCCGAGGGGTTAACACAGATACGCAGTATTTT
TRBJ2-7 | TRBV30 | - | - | CASSGSYEQYF | TGTGCCTCGAGCGGTTCCTACGAGCAATACTTC
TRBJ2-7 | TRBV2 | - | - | CASKLLATEQYF | TGTGCCAGCAAATTACTAGCTACCGAGCAGTACTTC
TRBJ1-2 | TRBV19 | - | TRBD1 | CASSLPFDGTGNGYTF | TGTGCCAGTAGCCTACCGTTTGACGGGACAGGGAACGGCTACACCTTC
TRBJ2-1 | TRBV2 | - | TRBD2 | CASTSTSGRATNEQFF | TGTGCCAGCACCTCAACTAGCGGGAGGGCCACGAATGAGCAGTTCTTC
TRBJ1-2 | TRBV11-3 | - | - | CASSSGVNYGYTF | TGTGCCAGCAGCTCCGGGGTTAACTATGGCTACACCTTC
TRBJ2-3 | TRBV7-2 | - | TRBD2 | CASSSWTSGSTAGTQYF | TGTGCCAGCAGCTCTTGGACTAGCGGGAGTACCGCGGGTACGCAGTATTTT